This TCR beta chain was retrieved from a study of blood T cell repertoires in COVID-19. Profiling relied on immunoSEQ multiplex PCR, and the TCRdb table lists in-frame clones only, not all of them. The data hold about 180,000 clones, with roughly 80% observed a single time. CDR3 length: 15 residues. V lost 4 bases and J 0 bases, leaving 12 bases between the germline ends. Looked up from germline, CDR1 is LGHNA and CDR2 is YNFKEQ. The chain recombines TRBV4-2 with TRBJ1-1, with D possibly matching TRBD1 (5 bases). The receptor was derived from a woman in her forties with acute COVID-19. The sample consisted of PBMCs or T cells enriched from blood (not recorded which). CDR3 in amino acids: CASSLGAGVNTEAFF. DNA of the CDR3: TGTGCCAGCAGCCTAGGGGCGGGGGTGAACACTGAAGCTTTCTTT.